A selection of T cell receptor beta chains follows, all from one sample in a study of cytomegalovirus exposure and HLA in healthy donors. The method was immunoSEQ multiplex PCR; TCRdb's version includes in-frame clones alone and lacks a portion of them. The data hold 200,000 to 250,000 clones, with 70% to 90% observed a single time. The sequenced sample consisted of PBMCs. Receptor source: a woman under 30 in good health and CMV-seronegative. Both conserved end residues are part of each CDR3. A D gene is named only where the DNA matches it firmly. Clone size is not always given. Where it is, it says once, few, many or a class for expanded clones.

>TRBV27|.|.|TRBJ2-3
TGTGCCAGCAGTTTAAACAGGGTCGTTGCAGATACGCAGTATTTT
CASSLNRVVADTQYF
>TRBV30|.|few|TRBJ2-1
TGTGCCTGGAGTGGCCGGTGGGATGAGCAGTTCTTC
CAWSGRWDEQFF
>TRBV27|TRBD1|once|TRBJ2-7
TGTGCCAGCGGGACAGGGATAGGTTACGAGCAGTACTTC
CASGTGIGYEQYF
>TRBV13|.|.|TRBJ1-4
TGTGCCAGCAGCGCCCGTCTCAGTGGGGGTGAAAAACTGTTTTTT
CASSARLSGGEKLFF
>TRBV6-1|TRBD2|.|TRBJ2-1
TGTGCCAGCAGTAGAAGCGGGAGGGCCTCGAATGAGCAGTTCTTC
CASSRSGRASNEQFF
>TRBV6-1|.|.|TRBJ2-7
TGTGCCAGCAGTGAGTACGGGACTGAAGTCTACGAGCAGTACTTC
CASSEYGTEVYEQYF
>TRBV30|.|.|TRBJ1-6
TGTGCCTGGAGTACGTCTTCACCCCTCCACTTT
CAWSTSSPLHF
>TRBV28|.|few|TRBJ2-3
TGTGCCAGCAGTCCGTCCTGGGGGCGAACGAGTCGGCCAGATACGCAGTATTTT
CASSPSWGRTSRPDTQYF
>TRBV9|.|.|TRBJ1-4
TGTGCCAGCAGCCCTGACAGAGGGATTAATGAAAAACTGTTTTTT
CASSPDRGINEKLFF
>TRBV5-1|.|.|TRBJ1-1
TGCGCCAGCAGCATGACACTTATGAACACTGAAGCTTTCTTT
CASSMTLMNTEAFF
>TRBV11-2|.|.|TRBJ1-2
TGTGCCAGCAGCTTAGCCCTCGGGGCAGGGCCCAACTATGGCTACACCTTC
CASSLALGAGPNYGYTF
>TRBV25-1|.|once|TRBJ2-1
TGTGCCAGCAGTGAACACACAGTCAATGAGCAGTTCTTC
CASSEHTVNEQFF
>TRBV19|.|.|TRBJ1-1
TGTGCCAGTATGGCCTCGGCGCATACTGAAGCTTTCTTT
CASMASAHTEAFF
>TRBV27|.|.|TRBJ2-1
TGTGCCAGCAGTTTATCGCCCGGGGGCGCGTTCTTTGAGCAGTTCTTC
CASSLSPGGAFFEQFF
>TRBV30|.|.|TRBJ2-5
TGTGCCTGGAGCGGCGGGCAGGGCCGGGAGACCCAGTACTTC
CAWSGGQGRETQYF
>TRBV5-8|.|.|TRBJ2-2
TGTGCCAGCAGCTTGGGGGACGGGACCCTTGGTCGGGAGCTGTTTTTT
CASSLGDGTLGRELFF
>TRBV6-1|.|.|TRBJ1-4
TGTGCCAGCAGAGAACTGAACATTAATGAAAAACTGTTTTTT
CASRELNINEKLFF
>TRBV27|.|.|TRBJ1-1
TGTGCCAGCAGTTCATCAGGGTCCCCGACGGGAGCTTTCTTT
CASSSSGSPTGAFF
>TRBV2|.|.|TRBJ2-7
TGTGCCAGCTATCGGGACATAACCTACGAGCAGTACTTC
CASYRDITYEQYF
>TRBV19|.|.|TRBJ2-7
TGTGCCGTGGGGGAGGACGAGCAGTACTTC
CAVGEDEQYF
>TRBV9|.|.|TRBJ1-2
TGTGCCAGCAGCGTAGCTACTTCCTATGGCTACACCTTC
CASSVATSYGYTF
>TRBV29-1|TRBD2|.|TRBJ2-7
TGCAGCGTTGGGGGAGGGCAGGCCTACGAGCAGTACTTC
CSVGGGQAYEQYF
>TRBV7-6|TRBD2|once|TRBJ2-2
TGTGCCAGCAGCTTAGCTAGCGGGGGCACCGGGGAGCTGTTTTTT
CASSLASGGTGELFF
>TRBV27|TRBD1|.|TRBJ2-1
TGTGCCAGCAGTGGAGCGACAGGGTCCTACAATGAGCAGTTCTTC
CASSGATGSYNEQFF
>TRBV5-1|TRBD1|.|TRBJ1-5
TGCGCCAGCAGCCAGACGACAGGGCGTCAGCCCCAGCATTTT
CASSQTTGRQPQHF
>TRBV10-1|.|.|TRBJ2-3
TGCGCCAGCAGTGCGGATAGCAGCACAGATACGCAGTATTTT
CASSADSSTDTQYF
>TRBV5-1|.|.|TRBJ2-7
TGCGCCAGCAGCTTGTACGGGGACGAGCAGTACTTC
CASSLYGDEQYF
>TRBV4-1|TRBD2|once|TRBJ2-1
TGCGCCAGCAGCCAAGGCAGCGGGAGGGCCTCCTACAATGAGCAGTTCTTC
CASSQGSGRASYNEQFF
>TRBV28|TRBD1|.|TRBJ2-7
TGTGCCAGCAGTGTTACAGGGGGATCCTACGAGCAGTACTTC
CASSVTGGSYEQYF
>TRBV27|.|few|TRBJ2-5
TGTGCCAGCAGTTTTCCTGGCGGGACCCAGTACTTC
CASSFPGGTQYF
>TRBV5-1|TRBD1|.|TRBJ2-1
TGCGCCAGCACGGTGGACAGGGCTGGGAATGAGCAGTTCTTC
CASTVDRAGNEQFF
>TRBV4-2|.|.|TRBJ1-1
TGTGCCAGCAGAAGGACAGCCATGAACACTGAAGCTTTCTTT
CASRRTAMNTEAFF
>TRBV23-1|.|.|TRBJ1-5
TGCGCCAGCAGCCGGGATTGGGGTCAGCCCCAGCATTTT
CASSRDWGQPQHF
>TRBV7-7|TRBD1|.|TRBJ2-5
TGTGCTAGCAGCCGAGGGGGCACGGGGGAGACCCAGTACTTC
CASSRGGTGETQYF
>TRBV18|.|.|TRBJ2-7
TGTGCCAGCTCACCACCCGCTACTCTTTCCTACGAGCAGTACTTC
CASSPPATLSYEQYF
>TRBV5-1|TRBD2|.|TRBJ2-1
TGCGCCAGCAGCTTGGACGGCGGGAGGGCGGGGTACAATGAGCAGTTCTTC
CASSLDGGRAGYNEQFF
>TRBV4-1|TRBD2|.|TRBJ2-3
TGCGCCAGCAGCGAATTAGCGGGGGGGCGGTATACGCAGTATTTT
CASSELAGGRYTQYF
>TRBV28|.|.|TRBJ2-3
TGTGCCAGCCAAGACCCGGGAGTCGAAGATACGCAGTATTTT
CASQDPGVEDTQYF
>TRBV9|TRBD2|.|TRBJ2-7
TGTGCCAGCAGCCGCGGGGGGGGCTCCTACGAGCAGTACTTC
CASSRGGGSYEQYF
>TRBV28|.|.|TRBJ2-1
TGTGCCAGCAGTGCTGAAACTGGAATCTGGGTGTACAATGAGCAGTTCTTC
CASSAETGIWVYNEQFF
>TRBV9|.|.|TRBJ2-3
TGTGCCAGCAGCGCCCGGCCGGGGCCCACAGATACGCAGTATTTT
CASSARPGPTDTQYF
>TRBV2|.|.|TRBJ1-1
TGTGCCAGCAGCCTGGTGGGAGGGGTCGCTGAAGCTTTCTTT
CASSLVGGVAEAFF